This T cell receptor (beta chain) was sequenced for a study of blood T cells in healthy people across ages. A J-beta primer mix and a sample-barcoded 5' primer were used in a second PCR of roughly 7 to 12 cycles. TCRdb analysed the 5' RACE reads with MiXCR anew, one entry per CDR3 protein. The table has about 1.4 million distinct CDR3 sequences, around 59% seen once. Study-wide findings and caveats: Age advanced and TCR beta diversity per million T cells fell, roughly linearly.

Germline V CDR1 and CDR2: MGHRA, YSYEKL. Trimming left V 3 bases short and J 5 bases short, with 23 bases between. The CDR3 sequence is 18 residues long. This clonotype was observed a single time. What it recognizes is unknown. Sequencing was performed on blood. This clonotype was obtained from a man between 18 and 35 years old in good health. V usage is TRBV4-1 and J usage is TRBJ2-1; D unclear. CDR3 sequence (DNA): TGCGCCAGCAGCCATCCCCGACGAGAAGGTACGGTACACAATGAGCAGTTCTTC. Translated: CASSHPRREGTVHNEQFF.